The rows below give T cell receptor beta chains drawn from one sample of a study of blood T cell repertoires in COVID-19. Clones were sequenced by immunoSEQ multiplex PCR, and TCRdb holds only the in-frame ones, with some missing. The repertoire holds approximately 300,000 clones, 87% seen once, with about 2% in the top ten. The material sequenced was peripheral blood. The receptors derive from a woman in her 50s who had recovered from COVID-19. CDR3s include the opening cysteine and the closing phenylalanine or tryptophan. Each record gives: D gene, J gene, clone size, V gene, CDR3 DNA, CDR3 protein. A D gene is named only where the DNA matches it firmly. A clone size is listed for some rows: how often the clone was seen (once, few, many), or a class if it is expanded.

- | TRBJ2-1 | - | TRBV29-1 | TGCAGCGTTGAAGATCTTCTGGACTCGGGCAGCTCCTACAATGAGCAGTTCTTC | CSVEDLLDSGSSYNEQFF
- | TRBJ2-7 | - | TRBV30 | TGTGCCTGGAGTCCACACTCCTACGAGCAGTACTTC | CAWSPHSYEQYF
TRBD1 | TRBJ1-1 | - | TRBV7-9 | TGTGCCAGCAGCACACGGACAGGGGTTGAGACTGAAGCTTTCTTT | CASSTRTGVETEAFF
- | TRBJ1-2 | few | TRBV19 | TGTGCCAGCAAAACAGGAGCCTTAAACTATGGCTACACCTTC | CASKTGALNYGYTF
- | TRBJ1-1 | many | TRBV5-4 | TGTGCCAGCAGCTACATCATGAACACTGAAGCTTTCTTT | CASSYIMNTEAFF
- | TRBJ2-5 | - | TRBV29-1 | TGCAGCGTTGGCCAGGGGGAGACCCAGTACTTC | CSVGQGETQYF
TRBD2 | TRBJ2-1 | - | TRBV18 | TGTGCCAGCTCAACAAGCGGGGGGTACAATGAGCAGTTCTTC | CASSTSGGYNEQFF
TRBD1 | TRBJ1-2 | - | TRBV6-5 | TGTGCCAGCAGTATAAGTACAGGGGGATCCTATGGCTACACCTTC | CASSISTGGSYGYTF
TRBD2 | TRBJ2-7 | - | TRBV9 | TGTGCCAGCAGCGGGAGCGGGAGAGGGTACGAGCAGTACTTC | CASSGSGRGYEQYF
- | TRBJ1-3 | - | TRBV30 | TGTGCCTGGAGTCCTCTCACAAGCTCTGGAAACACCATATATTTT | CAWSPLTSSGNTIYF
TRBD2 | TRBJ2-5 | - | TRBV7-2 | TGTGCCAGCAGCTCCAACGGAGGGGAGGGGGAGACCCAGTACTTC | CASSSNGGEGETQYF
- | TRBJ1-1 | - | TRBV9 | TGTGCCAGCAGCGTAGAGTCGATCAGGAACACTGAAGCTTTCTTT | CASSVESIRNTEAFF
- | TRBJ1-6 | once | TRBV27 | TGTGCCAGCAGCTCACGGGGGGGGCGAAGGTCACCCCTCCACTTT | CASSSRGGRRSPLHF
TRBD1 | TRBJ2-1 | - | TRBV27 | TGTGCCAGCAGTAGGACAGGGGGATCCAATGAGCAGTTCTTC | CASSRTGGSNEQFF